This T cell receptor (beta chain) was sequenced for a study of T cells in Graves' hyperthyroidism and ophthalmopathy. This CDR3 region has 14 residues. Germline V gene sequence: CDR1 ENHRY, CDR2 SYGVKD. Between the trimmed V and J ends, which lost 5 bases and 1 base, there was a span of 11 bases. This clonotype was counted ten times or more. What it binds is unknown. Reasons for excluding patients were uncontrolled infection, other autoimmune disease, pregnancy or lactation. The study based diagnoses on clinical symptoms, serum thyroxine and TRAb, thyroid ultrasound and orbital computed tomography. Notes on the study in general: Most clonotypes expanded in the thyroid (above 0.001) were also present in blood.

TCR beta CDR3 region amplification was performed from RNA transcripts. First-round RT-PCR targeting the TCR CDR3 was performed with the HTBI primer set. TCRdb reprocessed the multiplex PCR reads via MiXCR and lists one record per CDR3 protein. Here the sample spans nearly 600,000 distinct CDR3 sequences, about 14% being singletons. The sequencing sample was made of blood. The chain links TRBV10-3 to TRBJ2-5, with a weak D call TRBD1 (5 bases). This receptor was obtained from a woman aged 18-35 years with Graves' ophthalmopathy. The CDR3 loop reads CAISSTALQETQYF. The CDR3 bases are TGTGCCATCAGTTCGACAGCACTCCAAGAGACCCAGTACTTC.